The clone carrying this T cell receptor beta chain showed up just a few times. As yet, its antigen is unknown. These data belong to a study of T cells in localized non-small cell lung cancer. General observations from the study: Adjacent lung held a median around 60 of the top 100 tumor clones. Clonality of T cells reached its maximum in uninvolved adjacent lung, surpassing tumor.

This CDR3 has 15 amino acids. Germline V gene lookup returns CDR1 SGHRS and CDR2 YFSETQ. V lost 0 bases and J 5 bases, leaving 14 bases between the germline ends. Method: immunoSEQ multiplex PCR; TCRdb's copy keeps in-frame clones and lacks some. The sample records about 11,000 clones, approximately 80% being singletons. The material sequenced was peripheral blood mononuclear cells, taken before any cancer treatment. The rearrangement uses TRBV5-1 and TRBJ2-5, with D maybe TRBD2 (7 bases). The receptor was isolated from a female donor older than 55 with stage II lung adenocarcinoma. The chain's CDR3 is CASSLGFAGAETQYF. The DNA of the CDR3 is TGCGCCAGCAGCTTGGGCTTTGCGGGGGCCGAGACCCAGTACTTC.